This T cell receptor beta chain was captured by sequencing in a study of cytomegalovirus exposure and HLA in healthy donors. Vbeta (60) and Jbeta (13) primers were used in the PCR. Clones were sequenced by immunoSEQ multiplex PCR, and TCRdb holds only the in-frame ones, with some missing. The sample gives about 130,000 clones, 84% of which show up once; approximately 2.6% is in the top ten. Findings of the study overall: A link between a missense DCLRE1C variant and TCR beta V- and J-gene trimming emerged from a later analysis. Further analysis, carried out later, found HLA-associated TCR beta chains more clonally expanded than equally common other chains. Roughly uniform sequencing depth across donors was assumed, possibly incorrectly. There were a few CMV-associated chains whose specificity for CMV antigens was confirmed in vitro.

As to this clone: What it recognizes is unknown.

The TCR sequence derives from a man between 50 and 59 years old in good health and CMV-seronegative. The specimen sequenced was PBMCs.

The CDR3, as DNA: TGTGCCAGCAGCTTACCCGTGGGGGGAGAATTAGCTAACTATGGCTACACCTTC. This codes for CASSLPVGGELANYGYTF. This sequence joins TRBV5-6 and TRBJ1-2, with D possibly matching TRBD1 (5 bases). V shed 2 bases and J shed 0 bases, with 20 bases lying between them. The CDR3 sequence is 18 residues long. Germline CDR1 SGHDT, CDR2 YYEEEE.